The following is a TCR beta chain sequence with its context. No antigen is known for it. The PCR used 60 Vbeta and 13 Jbeta primers. Profiling relied on immunoSEQ multiplex PCR, and the TCRdb table lists in-frame clones only, not all of them. Seen here are 200,000 or so clones, around 73% observed once, and the top ten hold less than 4.5%. The record originates from a study of cytomegalovirus exposure and HLA in healthy donors. Nominally healthy donors provided the samples, though records likely missed some immune exposures. CDR1 and CDR2 (germline): SGHDT, YYEEEE. Trimming took 4 bases from V and 0 from J, leaving 17 bases between them. The CDR3 loop spans 16 amino acids. Whole-study findings and limits: Immune exposure information available was restricted to CMV serostatus. Donors were assumed by presence/absence analyses to have roughly uniform sequencing depth. Rarity characterized most TCR sequences, yet some public TCRs appeared in many donors.

The sequencing sample was made of PBMCs. This TCR was sampled from a male donor in good health and CMV-seronegative. The chain couples TRBV5-6 to TRBJ2-7, with D unresolved. The CDR3 sequence: CASSPLPLLSSYEQYF. DNA of the CDR3: TGTGCCAGCAGCCCCCTACCTTTACTGAGCTCCTACGAGCAGTACTTC.